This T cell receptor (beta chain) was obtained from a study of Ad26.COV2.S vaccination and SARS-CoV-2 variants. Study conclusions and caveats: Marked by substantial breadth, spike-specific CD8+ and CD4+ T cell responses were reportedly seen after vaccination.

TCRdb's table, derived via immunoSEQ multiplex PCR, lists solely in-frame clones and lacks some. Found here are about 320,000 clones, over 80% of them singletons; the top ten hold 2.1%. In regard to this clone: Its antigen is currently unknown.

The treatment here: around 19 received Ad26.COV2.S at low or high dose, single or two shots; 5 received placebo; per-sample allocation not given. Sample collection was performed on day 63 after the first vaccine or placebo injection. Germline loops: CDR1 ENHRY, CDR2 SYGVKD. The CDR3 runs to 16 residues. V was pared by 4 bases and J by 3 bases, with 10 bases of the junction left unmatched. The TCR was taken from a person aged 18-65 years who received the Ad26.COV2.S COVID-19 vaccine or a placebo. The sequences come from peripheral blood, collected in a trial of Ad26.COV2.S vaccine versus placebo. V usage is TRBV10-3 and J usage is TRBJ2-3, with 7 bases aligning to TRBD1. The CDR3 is CAISGPGQPWTDTQYF. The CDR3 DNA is TGTGCCATCAGTGGGCCGGGACAGCCCTGGACAGATACGCAGTATTTT.